These 8 T cell receptor beta chains were sequenced from one sample in a study of cytomegalovirus exposure and HLA in healthy donors. Amplification used 60 Vbeta primers and 13 Jbeta primers. Sequenced by immunoSEQ multiplex PCR; TCRdb stores in-frame clones only, minus some. The sample has around 40,000 clones. Sequences were obtained from PBMCs. These receptors were obtained from a human donor in good health.

This sequence joins TRBV19 and TRBJ1-5, with no clear D. Germline CDR1 LNHDA, CDR2 SQIVND (reference sequence). Trimming removed 3 bases from V and 0 bases from J, with 15 bases in between. The CDR3 totals 17 residues. CDR3 residues: CASSILVIGISNQPQHF. The CDR3 coding sequence is TGTGCCAGTAGTATTCTAGTAATCGGGATTAGCAATCAGCCCCAGCATTTT.

The chain joins TRBV19 to TRBJ2-1, with a weak D call TRBD2 (6 bases). Trimming shortened V by 3 bases and J by 7 bases, and 16 bases separated the two germline ends. The CDR3 contains 15 residues. Germline lookup yields CDR1 LNHDA and CDR2 SQIVND (reference sequence). CDR3 sequence: CASSMAGYSVNEQFF. CDR3 coding DNA: TGTGCCAGTAGTATGGCGGGGTATTCTGTGAATGAGCAGTTCTTC.

This chain links TRBV7-2 with TRBJ1-5; D may be TRBD1 (5 bases). V was cut by 8 bases and J by 6 bases, with 23 bases left in between. This CDR3 comprises 16 residues. Germline V gene data show CDR1 as SGHTA and CDR2 as FQGNSA. The CDR3 DNA reads TGTGCCAGCGGCAACAGTGGGGCGGGGGGGAGTCAGCCCCAGCATTTT. This encodes CASGNSGAGGSQPQHF. Complete variable domain (other parts from reference TRBV7-2 and TRBJ1-5): GAGVSQSPSNKVTEKGKDVELRCDPISGHTALYWYRQSLGQGLEFLIYFQGNSAPDKSGLPSDRFSAERTGGSVSTLTIQRTQQEDSAVYLCASGNSGAGGSQPQHFGDGTRLSIL.

This chain connects TRBV5-5 to TRBJ2-1; weak D call: TRBD2 (5 bases). V was pared by 2 bases and J by 3 bases, with 12 bases between. Germline CDR1 SGHKS, CDR2 YYEKEE (reference sequence). The CDR3 has 15 residues. The CDR3 DNA reads TGTGCCAGCAGCTTCCGGGAAAGGGACTACAATGAGCAGTTCTTC. Translation: CASSFRERDYNEQFF.

The CDR3 region is CASSGPGGGYTF. DNA for the CDR3: TGCGCCAGCAGCGGACCGGGGGGTGGCTACACCTTC. The rearrangement joins TRBV10-1 to TRBJ1-2; weak D call: TRBD1 (5 bases). CDR3 size: 12 residues. Germline V lookup: CDR1 WNHNN, CDR2 SYGVQD (reference sequence). With 6 bases removed from V and 7 bases from J, the gap between germline ends came to 12 bases.

This chain links TRBV15 with TRBJ1-1; D gene unclear. Trimming removed 0 bases at V and 3 bases at J, with 8 bases between. This CDR3 is 14 amino acids long. CDR1 is LNHNV and CDR2 is YYDKDF in the germline V gene (reference sequence). The CDR3 region has the DNA TGTGCCACCAGCAGAGACCGACAAGACACTGAAGCTTTCTTT. It translates to CATSRDRQDTEAFF.

Of note for this clone: Mismatch with germline at one junction end may stem from a read error. The CDR3 DNA reads TGTACCAGCAGCCCTCCTCGGGGGGAGGGATCTAACTATGGCTACACCTTC. It encodes CTSSPPRGEGSNYGYTF. The rearrangement links TRBV11-1 to TRBJ1-2; the D gene is possibly TRBD1 (5 bases). The germline V gene encodes CDR1 SGHAT and CDR2 FQDESV (reference sequence). This CDR3 has 17 amino acids.

V gene TRBV27 combines with J gene TRBJ2-3, with 8 nucleotides matching TRBD1. The CDR3 has 16 residues. V was pared by 5 bases and J by 2 bases, with 9 bases of the junction left unmatched. Germline V gene lookup returns CDR1 MNHEY and CDR2 SMNVEV (reference sequence). The CDR3 nucleotides read TGTGCCAGCAGTCCTCCGACAGGGGCCTTCACAGATACGCAGTATTTT. Protein sequence: CASSPPTGAFTDTQYF.